This T cell receptor (beta chain) derives from a study of control samples from healthy donors and cancer patients. Some clones are missing from TCRdb's copy, which holds only in-frame ones; the method was immunoSEQ multiplex PCR. The sample holds some 70,000 clones, 84% seen once. This clone was seen a single time. The clonotype comes from a woman aged 45-65 years with lung cancer. The sequencing input was PBMCs.

CDR3 in DNA: TGTGCTAGTGGTTTGGTATCCTATTATGGGGCAGGGGGCACTGAAGCTTTCTTT. Protein sequence: CASGLVSYYGAGGTEAFF. V gene TRBV12-5 combines with J gene TRBJ1-1; 7 nucleotides match TRBD1. Germline assignment: CDR1 LGHNT and CDR2 FRNRAP. The CDR3 has 18 residues. V was clipped by 0 bases and J by 4 bases; unmatched bases: 14.